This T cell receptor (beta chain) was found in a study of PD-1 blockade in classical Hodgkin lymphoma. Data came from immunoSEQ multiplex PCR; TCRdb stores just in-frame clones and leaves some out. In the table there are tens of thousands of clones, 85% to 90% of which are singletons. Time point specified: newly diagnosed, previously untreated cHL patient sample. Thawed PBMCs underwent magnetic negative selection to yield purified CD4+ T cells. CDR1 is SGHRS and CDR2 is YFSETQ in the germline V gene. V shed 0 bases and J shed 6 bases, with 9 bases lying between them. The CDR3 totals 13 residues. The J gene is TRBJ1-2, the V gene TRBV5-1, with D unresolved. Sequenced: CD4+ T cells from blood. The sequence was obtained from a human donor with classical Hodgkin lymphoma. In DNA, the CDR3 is TGCGCCAGCAGCTTGGGTCTCACTAATGGCTACACCTTC. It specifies CASSLGLTNGYTF.